The subject of this entry is one T cell receptor (beta chain). Assays covered 95,000 to 100,000 TCR templates per sample. Produced via immunoSEQ multiplex PCR; TCRdb's table is partial and in-frame only. The sample holds about 100,000 clones, about 91% seen once. This sample was taken from a study of siplizumab effects on memory and regulatory T cells. The material sequenced was CD4+ T cells sorted from blood. The receptor's source is a human donor in good health.

CDR3 residues: CASSFGAMREQYF. The CDR3 region has the DNA TGTGCCAGCAGCTTCGGGGCTATGCGAGAGCAGTACTTC. The chain employs TRBV7-2 and TRBJ2-7; D is tentatively TRBD1 or TRBD2 (5 bases each). Germline CDR1 is SGHTA and CDR2 is FQGNSA. This CDR3 region has 13 residues. Trimming pared 3 bases from V and 7 bases from J, leaving 13 bases between.